These 22 T cell receptor beta chains were all obtained from the same sample, sequenced in a study of neoadjuvant nivolumab and ipilimumab in lung cancer. TCRdb keeps only in-frame clones here, not all; method: immunoSEQ multiplex PCR. The table has more than 15,000 clones, roughly 80% seen once. Material: tumor tissue, obtained after neoadjuvant nivolumab, alone or with ipilimumab, at or shortly before surgery. The origin of the receptors is an adult with non-small cell lung cancer.

The chain carries TRBV29-1 and TRBJ2-5; 8 bases map to TRBD2. Trimming cost V 2 bases and J 3 bases; bases outside gene matches: 14. The length of the CDR3 is 17 residues. Germline V CDR1 and CDR2: SQVTM, ANQGSEA. The CDR3 DNA reads as TGCAGCGTTGAAAGGGCTAGCGGGCTACCCGGGGAAGAGACCCAGTACTTC. Encoded protein: CSVERASGLPGEETQYF.

The chain combines TRBV18 with TRBJ2-7; no reliable D call. The germline V gene has CDR1 KGHSH and CDR2 LQKENI. The CDR3 consists of 15 residues. Trimming left V 2 bases short and J 1 base short, with 12 bases between. This chain's CDR3 is CASSPGNVRSYEQYF. The DNA of the CDR3 is TGTGCCAGCTCACCAGGGAACGTCAGGTCCTACGAGCAGTACTTC.

The rearrangement joins TRBV7-2 to TRBJ1-2; D perhaps matches TRBD1 (6 bases). The CDR3 runs 16 residues. V gave up 5 bases and J gave up 3 bases, with 19 bases separating them. Germline-derived CDR1 and CDR2 are SGHTA and FQGNSA. For the CDR3, the DNA is TGTGCCAGCAGCGACGGGGGGCGACTTAGGGACTATGGCTACACCTTC. It yields the protein CASSDGGRLRDYGYTF. Full variable domain (missing parts from reference TRBV7-2 and TRBJ1-2): GAGVSQSPSNKVTEKGKDVELRCDPISGHTALYWYRQSLGQGLEFLIYFQGNSAPDKSGLPSDRFSAERTGGSVSTLTIQRTQQEDSAVYLCASSDGGRLRDYGYTFGSGTRLTVV.

This clone has only a few counts. The chain has TRBV6-5 and TRBJ2-1; D possibly corresponds to TRBD2 (6 bases). This CDR3 is built from 15 residues. The germline V and J ends were trimmed by 5 bases and 4 bases, with 15 bases remaining between them. The germline gives CDR1 MNHEY, CDR2 SVGAGI. In DNA, the CDR3 is TGTGCCAGCAGTGCAGGGACTTCTCTTTACAATGAGCAGTTCTTC. Its translation is CASSAGTSLYNEQFF.

The chain has TRBV6-1 and TRBJ2-3; TRBD1 matches at 10 bases. The CDR3 is 14 residues long. CDR1 is MNHNS and CDR2 is SASEGT in the germline V gene. V lost 4 bases, J lost 6 bases, and 4 bases stayed unmatched. The CDR3 spells CASSADRGLDTQYF. Written as DNA, the CDR3 is TGTGCCAGCAGTGCCGACAGGGGGCTCGATACGCAGTATTTT.

The chain is built from TRBV28 and TRBJ2-2, with 9 bases lining up with TRBD1. The germline gives CDR1 MDHEN, CDR2 SYDVKM. The length of the CDR3 is 16 residues. Trimming took 6 bases from V and 7 from J; bases not matched to a gene: 12. The CDR3 nucleotides are TGTGCCAGCAGCTTGCCGGGACAGGGCCTGGGCGGGGAGCTGTTTTTT. Translation gives CASSLPGQGLGGELFF.

The chain links TRBV6-6 to TRBJ1-3; weak D call: TRBD1 (6 bases). The CDR3 runs to 14 residues. Deletions cut 6 bases from V and 4 bases from J, with 13 bases between. Germline values: CDR1 MNHNY, CDR2 SVGAGI (reference sequence). This chain's CDR3 is CASSLQGNGNTIYF. The CDR3 DNA reads as TGTGCCAGCAGCCTCCAGGGGAACGGAAACACCATATATTTT.

This clone was seen only a few times. The gene calls are TRBV11-2 and TRBJ1-1, with a tentative D call TRBD1 (5 bases). The CDR3 has 18 amino acids. CDR1 and CDR2 (germline): SGHAT, FQNNGV. With 2 bases removed from V and 1 base from J, the gap between germline ends came to 20 bases. The CDR3 nucleotides read TGTGCCAGCAGCTTAAGATCAAAAACCAGGGTCAGGAACACTGAAGCTTTCTTT. Translated: CASSLRSKTRVRNTEAFF.

The V gene is TRBV30, the J gene TRBJ2-7; D ambiguous. Trimming took 2 bases from V and 2 from J, leaving 4 bases between them. CDR1 and CDR2 (germline): GTSNPN, SVGIG (reference sequence). The CDR3 is made up of 11 amino acids. The CDR3 DNA sequence: TGTGCCTGGAGTAGGGCCTACGAGCAGTACTTC. Translation: CAWSRAYEQYF.

This clone is termed medium-sized. This chain connects TRBV7-8 to TRBJ1-1; D remains ambiguous. Trimming took off 1 base at V and 0 bases at J, with 3 bases between the two ends. The CDR3 contains 13 residues. Germline values: CDR1 SGHVS, CDR2 FQNEAQ. Written as DNA, the CDR3 is TGTGCCAGCAGCTTAGAAGTGAACACTGAAGCTTTCTTT. Translation gives CASSLEVNTEAFF.

This sequence joins TRBV6-5 and TRBJ1-1; the D gene is possibly TRBD1 (6 bases). V was pared by 6 bases and J by 1 base, with 15 bases between. The CDR3 sequence is 15 residues long. Germline-derived CDR1 and CDR2 are MNHEY and SVGAGI. Written as DNA, the CDR3 is TGTGCCAGCAGACGCCTAGGGGGGTGGAACACTGAAGCTTTCTTT. Encoded protein: CASRRLGGWNTEAFF.

V and J are TRBV7-9 and TRBJ2-7, with 8 bases identical to TRBD1. The germline CDR1 and CDR2 sequences are SEHNR and FQNEAQ (reference sequence). V was clipped by 5 bases and J by 3 bases; unmatched bases: 15. The CDR3 contains 17 residues. DNA of the CDR3: TGTGCCAGCAGCGTCTATTCCGGGACAGGTAGTAACTACGAGCAGTACTTC. Residues: CASSVYSGTGSNYEQYF. The variable domain in full, with the rest retrieved from reference TRBV7-9 and TRBJ2-7, is DTGVSQNPRHKITKRGQNVTFRCDPISEHNRLYWYRQTLGQGPEFLTYFQNEAQLEKSRLLSDRFSAERPKGSFSTLEIQRTEQGDSAMYLCASSVYSGTGSNYEQYFGPGTRLTVT.

The rearrangement uses TRBV5-1 and TRBJ2-7; D could derive from TRBD1 or TRBD2 (5 bases each). With 5 bases removed from V and 0 bases from J, the gap between germline ends came to 15 bases. The CDR3 runs 15 residues. Per germline, CDR1 SGHRS and CDR2 YFSETQ. The CDR3 coding sequence is TGCGCCAGCAGTCTCCCCGGGACGGGCTCCTACGAGCAGTACTTC. Its translation: CASSLPGTGSYEQYF.

V gene TRBV14 combines with J gene TRBJ1-1; D perhaps matches TRBD1 (5 bases). Trimming took 4 bases from V and 10 from J, leaving 13 bases between them. The germline V gene has CDR1 SGHDN and CDR2 FVKESK. The CDR3 totals 12 residues. Here the CDR3 DNA reads TGTGCCAGCAGCCTGGGACCTCGAGGAGCTTTCTTT. This encodes CASSLGPRGAFF.

The rearrangement joins TRBV5-1 to TRBJ2-7; D perhaps matches TRBD1 (6 bases). Germline CDR1 is SGHRS and CDR2 is YFSETQ. This CDR3 contains 15 residues. Trimming shortened V by 0 bases and J by 2 bases, and 12 bases separated the two germline ends. The CDR3 DNA is TGCGCCAGCAGCTTGGGAGCAGGGGTACCCTACGAGCAGTACTTC. Its translation: CASSLGAGVPYEQYF.

The rearrangement links TRBV2 to TRBJ2-7; TRBD2 might be the D (5 bases). Trimming cost V 6 bases and J 4 bases, with 10 bases left between them. The germline V gene encodes CDR1 SNHLY and CDR2 FYNNEI. The CDR3 totals 12 residues. CDR3 sequence: CASRYPGYEQYF. In nucleotides, the CDR3 is TGTGCCAGCAGATATCCGGGGTACGAGCAGTACTTC.

The chain has TRBV18 and TRBJ1-6; 8 bases fit TRBD1. J was trimmed by 17 bases and V by 3 bases; bases with no gene match: 6. The CDR3 runs to 12 residues. Germline lookup yields CDR1 KGHSH and CDR2 LQKENI. CDR3 amino acids: CASSPDRESFHF. The CDR3 DNA reads as TGTGCCAGCTCACCGGACAGGGAAAGCTTCCACTTT.

The V and J genes are TRBV19 and TRBJ2-1; TRBD2 is a possible D gene (6 bases). Trimming took off 5 bases at V and 7 bases at J, with 6 bases between the two ends. This CDR3 comprises 11 residues. Germline V gene sequence: CDR1 LNHDA, CDR2 SQIVND (reference sequence). CDR3 nucleotide sequence: TGTGCCAGTAGTCGGGGGAATGAGCAGTTCTTC. It is translated as CASSRGNEQFF.

The chain uses TRBV6-5 and TRBJ1-6; D remains ambiguous. V was cut by 3 bases and J by 12 bases, with 21 bases left in between. This CDR3 comprises 16 residues. Germline-derived CDR1 and CDR2 are MNHEY and SVGAGI. The CDR3 nucleotides read TGTGCCAGCAGTTATCTGGGTCCGGGATACTCTCGACCCCTCCACTTT. This codes for CASSYLGPGYSRPLHF.

The chain carries TRBV2 and TRBJ1-4; TRBD1 matches 9 bases. CDR3 length: 14 residues. Germline CDR1 is SNHLY and CDR2 is FYNNEI. V shed 6 bases and J 8 bases; nucleotides not matched to a gene: 7. CDR3 loop: CASRRQGGGEKLFF. The CDR3 region has the DNA TGTGCCAGCAGAAGACAGGGGGGCGGCGAAAAACTGTTTTTT.

The chain carries TRBV6-5 and TRBJ1-6; no definite D call. Trimming removed 4 bases at V and 0 bases at J, with 7 bases between. Germline CDR1 reads MNHEY; CDR2 reads SVGAGI. The length of the CDR3 is 15 residues. CDR3 protein: CASSFLSSYNSPLHF. The CDR3 DNA is TGTGCCAGCAGTTTTTTGAGCTCCTATAATTCACCCCTCCACTTT.

The J gene is TRBJ2-7, the V gene TRBV10-3, with 9 bases identical to TRBD1. CDR1 is ENHRY and CDR2 is SYGVKD in the germline V gene. J was trimmed by 5 bases and V by 5 bases; bases with no gene match: 4. The CDR3 loop spans 13 amino acids. CDR3 coding DNA: TGTGCCATCAGTTTACGGGACAGGGACGAGCAGTACTTC. Translating gives CAISLRDRDEQYF.